The T cell receptor beta chain under discussion was sequenced for a study of blood T cell repertoires in COVID-19 (dated by TCRdb to 2019 to 2021). Concerning the study at large: Collaborator samples came from the United States, Italy and Spain and covered acute and convalescent phases of COVID-19. The material from the prospective study consisted of cDNA or gDNA derived from T cells, B-cell-depleted T cells, or PBMCs. The dataset comprised deeply sampled blood TCRbeta repertoires from subjects exposed to, actively infected with, or recovered from COVID-19. A freely available public database, intended as a resource for researchers studying the immune response to SARS-CoV-2, is where the repertoires were released. The samples were drawn from two sources: the first 160 participants of the ongoing ImmuneRACE study, and 1,254 subjects contributed by 6 global collaborators. A de-identified subject ID, COVID-19 status, age in years and sex were almost always included in the sample metadata. Where HLA class I and class II types were available, the types were taken from metadata supplied by the sample provider, not from assay-based typing.

Of note for this clone: There is no known antigen for this receptor. There are no base qualities to consult, and no much larger clone falls within one base.

Overall results and qualifications from the work: How much clinical and demographic metadata was included differed by source and by participant, and the metadata was provided uncurated.

TCRbeta CDR3 regions were amplified from genomic DNA using the immunoSEQ Assay, a bias-controlled multiplex PCR. On the authors' methods: Within the assay, amplification of reference gene primers was used to estimate how many nucleated cells each sample contained. Sequence reads were collapsed and filtered to measure the absolute abundance of every unique TCRbeta CDR3 rearrangement. For each sample, productive Simpson clonality was calculated by taking the square root of Simpson's diversity index across productive rearrangements. TCRdb provides this immuneACCESS table in a form limited to in-frame rearrangements. Some clones are lacking; in checked studies, under half of them reflect an unresolved V gene, and why the rest are absent is not known. V and J calls and clone size are given by that table; D and trimming were obtained from the DNA. The sample includes around 92,000 clones, with roughly 89% observed a single time. The top ten hold approximately 5.2% of the sample.

Each collaborating institution followed its own protocols to collect whole blood in K2EDTA tubes. For TCRbeta analysis, collaborator samples were shipped as frozen whole blood, as isolated PBMCs, or as DNA extracted from either sample type. Its CDR3 holds 15 amino acids, cysteine through phenylalanine. Only CDR3 DNA remains: 45 bases, in frame from the first base. V is pruned by 5 bases and J by 6 bases, leaving 11 bases of the junction without a gene match. Sequences LNHDA (CDR1) and SQIVND (CDR2) are obtained from the germline V gene (reference sequence). The V and J segments used are TRBV19 and TRBJ2-7; the central 9 bases match TRBD2. This TCR was recovered from a woman at least 80 years old with active COVID-19. The sequencing input was peripheral blood. The CDR3 here reads CASSSRTSEHGEQYF. The DNA sequence is TGTGCCAGTAGTTCTCGGACTAGCGAGCACGGCGAGCAGTACTTC.